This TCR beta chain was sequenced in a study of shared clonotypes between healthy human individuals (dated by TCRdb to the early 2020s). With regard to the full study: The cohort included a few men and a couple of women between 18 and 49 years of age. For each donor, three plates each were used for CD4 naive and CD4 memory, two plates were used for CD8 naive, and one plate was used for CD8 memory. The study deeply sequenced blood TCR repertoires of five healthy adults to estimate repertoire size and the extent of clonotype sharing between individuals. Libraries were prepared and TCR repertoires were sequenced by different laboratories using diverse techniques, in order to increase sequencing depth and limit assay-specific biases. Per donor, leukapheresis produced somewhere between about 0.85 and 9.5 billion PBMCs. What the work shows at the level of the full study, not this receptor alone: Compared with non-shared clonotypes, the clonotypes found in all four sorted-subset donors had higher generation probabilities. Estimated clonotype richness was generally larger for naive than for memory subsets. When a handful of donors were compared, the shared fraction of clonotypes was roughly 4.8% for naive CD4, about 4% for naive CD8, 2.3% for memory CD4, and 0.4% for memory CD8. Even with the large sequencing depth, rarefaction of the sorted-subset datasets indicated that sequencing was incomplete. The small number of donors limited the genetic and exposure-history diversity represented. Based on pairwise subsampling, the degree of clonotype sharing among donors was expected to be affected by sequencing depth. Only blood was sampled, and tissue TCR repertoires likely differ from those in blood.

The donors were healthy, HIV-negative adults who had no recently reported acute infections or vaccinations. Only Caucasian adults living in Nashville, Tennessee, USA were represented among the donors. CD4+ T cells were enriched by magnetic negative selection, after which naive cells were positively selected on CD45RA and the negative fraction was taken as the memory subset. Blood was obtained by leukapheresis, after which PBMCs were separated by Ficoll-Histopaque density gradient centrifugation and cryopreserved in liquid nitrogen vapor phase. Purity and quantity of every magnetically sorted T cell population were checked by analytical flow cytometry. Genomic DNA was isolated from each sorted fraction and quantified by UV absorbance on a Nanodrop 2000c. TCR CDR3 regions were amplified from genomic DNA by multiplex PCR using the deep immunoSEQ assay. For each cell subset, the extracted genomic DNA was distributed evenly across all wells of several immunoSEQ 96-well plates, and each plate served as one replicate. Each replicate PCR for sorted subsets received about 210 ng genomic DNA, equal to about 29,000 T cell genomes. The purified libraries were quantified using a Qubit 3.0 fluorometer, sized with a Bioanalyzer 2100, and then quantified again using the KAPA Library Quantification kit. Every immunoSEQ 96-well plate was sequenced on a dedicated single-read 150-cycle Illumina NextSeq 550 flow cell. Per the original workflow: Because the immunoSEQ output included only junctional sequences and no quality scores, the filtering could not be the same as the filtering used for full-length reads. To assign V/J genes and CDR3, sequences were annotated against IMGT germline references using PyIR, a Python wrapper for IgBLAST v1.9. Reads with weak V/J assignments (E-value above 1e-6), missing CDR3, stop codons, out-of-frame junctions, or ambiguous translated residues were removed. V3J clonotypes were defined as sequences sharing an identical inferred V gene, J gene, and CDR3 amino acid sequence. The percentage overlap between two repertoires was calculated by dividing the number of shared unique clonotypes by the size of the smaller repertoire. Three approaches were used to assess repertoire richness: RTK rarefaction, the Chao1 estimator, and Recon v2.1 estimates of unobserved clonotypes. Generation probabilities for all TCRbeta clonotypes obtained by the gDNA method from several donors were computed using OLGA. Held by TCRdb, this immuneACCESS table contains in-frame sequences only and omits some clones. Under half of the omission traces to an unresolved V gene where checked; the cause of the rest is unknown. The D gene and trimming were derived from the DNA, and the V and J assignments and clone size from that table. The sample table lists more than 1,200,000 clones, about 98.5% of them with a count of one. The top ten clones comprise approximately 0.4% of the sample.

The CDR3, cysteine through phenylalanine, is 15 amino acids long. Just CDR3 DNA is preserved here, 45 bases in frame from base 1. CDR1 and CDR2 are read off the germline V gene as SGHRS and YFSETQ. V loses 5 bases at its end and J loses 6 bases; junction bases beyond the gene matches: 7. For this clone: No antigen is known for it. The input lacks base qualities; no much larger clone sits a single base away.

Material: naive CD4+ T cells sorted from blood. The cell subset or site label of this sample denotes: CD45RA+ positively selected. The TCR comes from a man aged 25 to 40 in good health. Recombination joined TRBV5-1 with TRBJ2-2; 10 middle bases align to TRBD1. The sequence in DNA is TGCGCCAGCAGAATGGGGACAGGGGTTCCCGGGGAGCTGTTTTTT. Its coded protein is CASRMGTGVPGELFF. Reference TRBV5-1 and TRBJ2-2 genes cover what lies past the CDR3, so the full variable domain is KAGVTQTPRYLIKTRGQQVTLSCSPISGHRSVSWYQQTPGQGLQFLFEYFSETQRNKGNFPGRFSGRQFSNSRSEMNVSTLELGDSALYLCASRMGTGVPGELFFGEGSRLTVL.